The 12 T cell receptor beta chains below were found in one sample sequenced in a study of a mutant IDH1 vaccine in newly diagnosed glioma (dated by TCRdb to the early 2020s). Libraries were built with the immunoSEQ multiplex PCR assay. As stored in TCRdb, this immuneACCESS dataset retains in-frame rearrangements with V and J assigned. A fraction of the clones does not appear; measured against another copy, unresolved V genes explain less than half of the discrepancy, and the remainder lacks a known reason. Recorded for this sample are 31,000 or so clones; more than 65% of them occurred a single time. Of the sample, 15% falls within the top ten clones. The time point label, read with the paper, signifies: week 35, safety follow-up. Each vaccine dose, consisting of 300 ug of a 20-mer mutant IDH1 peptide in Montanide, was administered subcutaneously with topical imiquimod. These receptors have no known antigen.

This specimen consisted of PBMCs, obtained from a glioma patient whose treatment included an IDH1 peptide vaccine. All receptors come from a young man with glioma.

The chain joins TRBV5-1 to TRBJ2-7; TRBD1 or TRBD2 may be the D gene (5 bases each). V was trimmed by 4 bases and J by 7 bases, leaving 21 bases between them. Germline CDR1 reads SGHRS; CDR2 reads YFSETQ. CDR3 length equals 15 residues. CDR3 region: CASSPSGTGLQEQYF. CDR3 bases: TGCGCCAGCAGCCCCTCCGGGACCGGGCTTCAGGAGCAGTACTTC.

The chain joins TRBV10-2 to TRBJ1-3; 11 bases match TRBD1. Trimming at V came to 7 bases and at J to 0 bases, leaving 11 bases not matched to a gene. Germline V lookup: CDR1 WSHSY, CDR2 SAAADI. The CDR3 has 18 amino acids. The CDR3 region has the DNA TGCGCCAGCAAGGACAGGGGGCGACCCAGTCGCTCTGGAAACACCATATATTTT. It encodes CASKDRGRPSRSGNTIYF.

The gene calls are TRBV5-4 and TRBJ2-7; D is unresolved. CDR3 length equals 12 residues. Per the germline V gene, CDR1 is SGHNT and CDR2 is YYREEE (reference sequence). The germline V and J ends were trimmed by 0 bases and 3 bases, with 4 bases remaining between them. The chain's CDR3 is CASSLGLYEQYF. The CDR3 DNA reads TGTGCCAGCAGCTTGGGGCTCTACGAGCAGTACTTC.

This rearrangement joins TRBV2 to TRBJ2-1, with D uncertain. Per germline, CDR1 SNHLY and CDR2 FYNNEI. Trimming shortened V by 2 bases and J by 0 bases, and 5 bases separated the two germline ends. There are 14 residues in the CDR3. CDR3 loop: CASSERSSYNEQFF. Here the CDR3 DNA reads TGTGCCAGCAGTGAACGAAGCTCCTACAATGAGCAGTTCTTC.

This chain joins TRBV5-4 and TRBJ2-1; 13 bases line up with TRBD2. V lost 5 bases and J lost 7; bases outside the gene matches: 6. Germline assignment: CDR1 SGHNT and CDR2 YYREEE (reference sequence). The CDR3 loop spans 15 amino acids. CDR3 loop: CASSKSGLAGNEQFF. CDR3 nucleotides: TGTGCCAGCAGTAAATCGGGACTAGCGGGGAATGAGCAGTTCTTC.

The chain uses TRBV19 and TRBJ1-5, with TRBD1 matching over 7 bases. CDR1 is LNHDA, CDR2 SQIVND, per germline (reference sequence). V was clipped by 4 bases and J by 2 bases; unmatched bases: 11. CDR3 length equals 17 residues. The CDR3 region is CASSKNRGLGGNQPQHF. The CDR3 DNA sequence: TGTGCCAGTAGTAAAAACAGGGGATTGGGTGGCAATCAGCCCCAGCATTTT.

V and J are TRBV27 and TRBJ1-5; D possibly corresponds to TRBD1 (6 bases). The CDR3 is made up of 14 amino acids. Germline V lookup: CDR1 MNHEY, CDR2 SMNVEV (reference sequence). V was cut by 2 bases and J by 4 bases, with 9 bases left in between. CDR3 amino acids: CASSLTRGNQPQHF. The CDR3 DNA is TGTGCCAGCAGTTTAACCAGGGGTAATCAGCCCCAGCATTTT.

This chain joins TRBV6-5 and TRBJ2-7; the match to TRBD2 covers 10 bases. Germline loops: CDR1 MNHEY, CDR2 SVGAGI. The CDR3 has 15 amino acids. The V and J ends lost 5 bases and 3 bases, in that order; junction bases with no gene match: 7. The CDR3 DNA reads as TGTGCCAGCAGTCGCAGCGGGAGGGCGGTCTACGAGCAGTACTTC. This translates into CASSRSGRAVYEQYF.

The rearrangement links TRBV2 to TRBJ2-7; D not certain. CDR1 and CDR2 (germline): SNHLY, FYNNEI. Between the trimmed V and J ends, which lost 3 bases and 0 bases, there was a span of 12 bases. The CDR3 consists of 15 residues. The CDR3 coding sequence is TGTGCCAGCAGTGACCCGGGTGCAACCTCCTACGAGCAGTACTTC. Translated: CASSDPGATSYEQYF.

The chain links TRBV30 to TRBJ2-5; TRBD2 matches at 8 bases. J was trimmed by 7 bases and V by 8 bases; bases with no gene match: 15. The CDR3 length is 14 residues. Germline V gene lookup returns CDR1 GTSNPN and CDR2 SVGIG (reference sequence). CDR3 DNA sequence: TGTGCCCGGACTTCGGCTAGCGGGCCTTCGACCCAGTACTTC. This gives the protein CARTSASGPSTQYF.

The CDR3 DNA sequence: TGTGCCAGCAGGGGACACTTAAATGAAAAACTGTTTTTT. This encodes CASRGHLNEKLFF. This chain links TRBV6-1 with TRBJ1-4; D may be TRBD1 (6 bases). The CDR3 totals 13 residues. With 6 bases removed from V and 5 bases from J, the gap between germline ends came to 10 bases. Germline V gives CDR1 MNHNS, CDR2 SASEGT.

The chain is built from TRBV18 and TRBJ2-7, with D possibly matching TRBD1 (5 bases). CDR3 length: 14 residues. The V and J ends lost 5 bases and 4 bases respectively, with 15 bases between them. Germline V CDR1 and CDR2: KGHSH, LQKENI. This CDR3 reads CASSAQGGGYEQYF. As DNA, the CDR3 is TGTGCCAGCTCAGCTCAGGGTGGCGGATACGAGCAGTACTTC. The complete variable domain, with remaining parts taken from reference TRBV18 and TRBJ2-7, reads NAGVMQNPRHLVRRRGQEARLRCSPMKGHSHVYWYRQLPEEGLKFMVYLQKENIIDESGMPKERFSAEFPKEGPSILRIQQVVRGDSAAYFCASSAQGGGYEQYFGPGTRLTVT.